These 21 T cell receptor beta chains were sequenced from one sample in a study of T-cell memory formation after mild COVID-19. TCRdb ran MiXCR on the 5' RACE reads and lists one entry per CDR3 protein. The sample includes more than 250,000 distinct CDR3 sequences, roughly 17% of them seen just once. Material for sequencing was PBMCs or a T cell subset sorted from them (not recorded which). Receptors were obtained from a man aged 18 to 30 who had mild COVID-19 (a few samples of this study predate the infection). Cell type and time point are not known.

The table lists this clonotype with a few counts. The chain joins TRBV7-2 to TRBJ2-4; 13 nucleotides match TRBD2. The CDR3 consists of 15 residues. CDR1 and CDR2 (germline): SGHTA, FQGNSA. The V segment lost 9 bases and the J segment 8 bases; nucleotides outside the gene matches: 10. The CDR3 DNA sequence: TGTGCCAGTAGACTAGCGGGGGGCGTTTGGGACATTCAGTACTTC. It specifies CASRLAGGVWDIQYF.

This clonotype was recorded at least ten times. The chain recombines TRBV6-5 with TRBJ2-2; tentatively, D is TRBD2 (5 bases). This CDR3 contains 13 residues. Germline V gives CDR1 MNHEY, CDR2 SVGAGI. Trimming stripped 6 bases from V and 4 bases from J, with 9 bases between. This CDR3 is CASRGLFTGELFF. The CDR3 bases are TGTGCCAGCAGAGGACTTTTCACCGGGGAGCTGTTTTTT.

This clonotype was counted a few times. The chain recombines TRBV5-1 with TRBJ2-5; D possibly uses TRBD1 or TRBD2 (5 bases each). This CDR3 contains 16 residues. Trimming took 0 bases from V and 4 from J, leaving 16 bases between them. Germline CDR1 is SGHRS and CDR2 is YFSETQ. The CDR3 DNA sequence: TGCGCCAGCAGCTTGGCCGAGGGGTCTGGTCGAGAGACCCAGTACTTC. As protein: CASSLAEGSGRETQYF.

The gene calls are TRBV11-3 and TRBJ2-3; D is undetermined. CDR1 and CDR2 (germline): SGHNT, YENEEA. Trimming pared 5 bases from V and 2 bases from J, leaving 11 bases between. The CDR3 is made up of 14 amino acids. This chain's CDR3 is CASSQNSHTDTQYF. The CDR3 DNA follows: TGTGCCAGCAGCCAGAACAGTCACACAGATACGCAGTATTTT.

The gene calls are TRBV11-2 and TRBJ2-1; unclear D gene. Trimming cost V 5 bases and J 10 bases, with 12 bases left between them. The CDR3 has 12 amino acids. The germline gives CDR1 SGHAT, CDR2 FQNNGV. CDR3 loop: CASSPGLTEQFF. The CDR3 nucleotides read TGTGCCAGCAGCCCTGGGCTTACGGAGCAGTTCTTC.

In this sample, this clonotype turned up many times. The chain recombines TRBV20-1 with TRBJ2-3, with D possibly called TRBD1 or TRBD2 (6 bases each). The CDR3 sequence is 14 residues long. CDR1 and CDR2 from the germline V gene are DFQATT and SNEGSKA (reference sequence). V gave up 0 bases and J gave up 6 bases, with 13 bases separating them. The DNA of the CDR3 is TGCAGTGCTAGAGATCTAGGGGGGTTGGATACGCAGTATTTT. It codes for CSARDLGGLDTQYF.

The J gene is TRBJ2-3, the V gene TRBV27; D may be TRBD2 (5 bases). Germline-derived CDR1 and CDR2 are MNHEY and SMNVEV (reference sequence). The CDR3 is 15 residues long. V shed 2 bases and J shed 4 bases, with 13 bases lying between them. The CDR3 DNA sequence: TGTGCCAGCAGTTTAGCGGGTTATGGGGCAGATACGCAGTATTTT. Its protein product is CASSLAGYGADTQYF.

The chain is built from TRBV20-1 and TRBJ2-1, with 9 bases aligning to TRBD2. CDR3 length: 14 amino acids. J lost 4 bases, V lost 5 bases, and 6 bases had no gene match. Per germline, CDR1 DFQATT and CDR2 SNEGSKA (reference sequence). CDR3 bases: TGCAGTGCTCGCGGGGGGGCCCCTTACAATGAGCAGTTCTTC. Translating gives CSARGGAPYNEQFF.

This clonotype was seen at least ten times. The CDR3 spells CASSFIGNEQFF. The CDR3 region has the DNA TGTGCCAGCAGTTTTATAGGCAATGAGCAGTTCTTC. J is TRBJ2-1 and V is TRBV12-3 or TRBV12-4; D is uncertain. The CDR3 covers 12 residues. Trimming cost V 3 bases and J 6 bases, with 6 bases left between them.

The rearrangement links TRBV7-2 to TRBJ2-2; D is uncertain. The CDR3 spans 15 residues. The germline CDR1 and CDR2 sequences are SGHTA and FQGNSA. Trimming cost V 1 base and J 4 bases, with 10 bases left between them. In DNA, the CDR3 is TGTGCCAGCAGCTTAGACCGCCGCGGCACCGGGGAGCTGTTTTTT. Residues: CASSLDRRGTGELFF.

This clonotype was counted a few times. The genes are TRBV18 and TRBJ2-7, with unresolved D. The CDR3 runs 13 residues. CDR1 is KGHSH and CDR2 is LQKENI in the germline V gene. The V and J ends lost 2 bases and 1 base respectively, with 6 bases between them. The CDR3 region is CASSPDGSYEQYV. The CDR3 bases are TGTGCCAGCTCACCAGACGGATCCTACGAGCAGTACGTC.

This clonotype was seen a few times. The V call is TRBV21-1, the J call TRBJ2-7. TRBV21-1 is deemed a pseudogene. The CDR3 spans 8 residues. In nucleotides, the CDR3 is TGTGCCAACTACGAGCAGTACGTC. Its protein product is CANYEQYV.

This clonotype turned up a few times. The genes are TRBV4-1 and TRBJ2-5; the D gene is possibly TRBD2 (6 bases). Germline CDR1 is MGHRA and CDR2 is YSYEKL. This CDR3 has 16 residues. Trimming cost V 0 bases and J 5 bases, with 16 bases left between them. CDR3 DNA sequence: TGCGCCAGCAGCCAAGATTTAGGGGCCGGAGGGGAGACCCAGTACTTC. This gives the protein CASSQDLGAGGETQYF.

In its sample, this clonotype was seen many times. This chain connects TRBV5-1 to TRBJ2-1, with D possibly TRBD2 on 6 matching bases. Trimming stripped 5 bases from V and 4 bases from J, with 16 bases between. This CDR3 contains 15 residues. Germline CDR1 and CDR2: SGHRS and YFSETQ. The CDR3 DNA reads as TGCGCCAGCAGAAAACGGAGCGGGTTATACAATGAGCAGTTCTTC. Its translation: CASRKRSGLYNEQFF. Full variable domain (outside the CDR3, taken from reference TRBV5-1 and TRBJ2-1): KAGVTQTPRYLIKTRGQQVTLSCSPISGHRSVSWYQQTPGQGLQFLFEYFSETQRNKGNFPGRFSGRQFSNSRSEMNVSTLELGDSALYLCASRKRSGLYNEQFFGPGTRLTVL.

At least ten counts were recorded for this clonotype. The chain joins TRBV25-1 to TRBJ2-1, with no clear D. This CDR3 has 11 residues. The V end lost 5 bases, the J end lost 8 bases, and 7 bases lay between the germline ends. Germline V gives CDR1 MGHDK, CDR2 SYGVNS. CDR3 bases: TGTGCCAGCAGTTCGGTCGATGAGCAGTTCTTC. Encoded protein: CASSSVDEQFF.

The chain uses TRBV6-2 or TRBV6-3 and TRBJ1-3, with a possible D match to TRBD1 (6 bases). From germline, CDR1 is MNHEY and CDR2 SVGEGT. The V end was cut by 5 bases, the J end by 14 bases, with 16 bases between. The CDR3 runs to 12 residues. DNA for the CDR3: TGTGCCAGCAGTCACCGACAGGCCCCACTATATTTT. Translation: CASSHRQAPLYF.

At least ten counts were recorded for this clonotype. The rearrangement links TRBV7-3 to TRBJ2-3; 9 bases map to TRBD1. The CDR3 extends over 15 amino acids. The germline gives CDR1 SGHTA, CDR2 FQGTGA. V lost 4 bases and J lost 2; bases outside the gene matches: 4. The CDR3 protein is CASSSGQGYTDTQYF. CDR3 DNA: TGTGCCAGCAGCTCGGGACAGGGATACACAGATACGCAGTATTTT.

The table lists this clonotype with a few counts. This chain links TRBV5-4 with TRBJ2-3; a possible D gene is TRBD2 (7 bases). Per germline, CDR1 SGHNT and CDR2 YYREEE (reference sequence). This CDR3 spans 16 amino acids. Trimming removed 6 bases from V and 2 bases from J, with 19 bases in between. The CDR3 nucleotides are TGTGCCAGCAACCGACTAGGGAGGGGGAACACAGATACGCAGTATTTT. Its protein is CASNRLGRGNTDTQYF.

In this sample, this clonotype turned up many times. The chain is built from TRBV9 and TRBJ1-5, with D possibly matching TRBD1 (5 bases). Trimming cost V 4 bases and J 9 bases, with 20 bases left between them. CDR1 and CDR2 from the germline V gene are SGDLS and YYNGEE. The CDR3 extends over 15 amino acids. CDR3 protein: CASSPRAGINSPQHF. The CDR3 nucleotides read TGTGCCAGCAGCCCAAGGGCAGGGATTAACTCGCCCCAGCATTTT.

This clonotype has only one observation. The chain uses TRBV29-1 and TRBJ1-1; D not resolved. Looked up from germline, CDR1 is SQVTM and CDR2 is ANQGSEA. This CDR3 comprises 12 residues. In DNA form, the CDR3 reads TGCAGACCCCTCCGGGTGAACACTGAAGCTTTCTTT. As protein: CRPLRVNTEAFF.

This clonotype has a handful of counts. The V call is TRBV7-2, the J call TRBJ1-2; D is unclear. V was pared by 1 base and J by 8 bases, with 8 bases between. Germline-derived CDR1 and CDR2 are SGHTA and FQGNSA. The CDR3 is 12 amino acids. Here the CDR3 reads CASSLEGWGYTF. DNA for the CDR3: TGTGCCAGCAGCTTAGAAGGTTGGGGCTACACCTTC.